The 27 T cell receptor beta chains listed next were all sequenced from one sample in a study of T cells in localized non-small cell lung cancer. Generated by immunoSEQ multiplex PCR, the TCRdb table keeps only in-frame clones and is missing some. The profile covers 52,000 or so clones, with over 80% appearing a single time and about a sixth taken by the ten largest. Sequenced material: peripheral blood mononuclear cells, taken before any cancer treatment. Receptors originate from a man between 40 and 70 years old with stage III lung adenocarcinoma.

V and J are TRBV4-3 and TRBJ1-1, with 9 bases matching TRBD1. The CDR3 has 16 residues. The germline CDR1 and CDR2 sequences are LGHNA and YSLEER. V lost 0 bases and J lost 4; bases outside the gene matches: 6. In DNA, the CDR3 is TGCGCCAGCAGCCAAGATTGGACAGGGGCGAGCACTGAAGCTTTCTTT. This gives the protein CASSQDWTGASTEAFF.

V usage is TRBV6-5 and J usage is TRBJ1-5, with D possibly being TRBD1 (5 bases). The CDR3 has 15 amino acids. Trimming shortened V by 3 bases and J by 0 bases, and 9 bases separated the two germline ends. The germline CDR1 and CDR2 sequences are MNHEY and SVGAGI. The CDR3 nucleotides read TGTGCCAGCAGTTATGACAGAAATAGCAATCAGCCCCAGCATTTT. It yields the protein CASSYDRNSNQPQHF.

The chain joins TRBV27 to TRBJ1-5; possibly TRBD1 for D (5 bases). This CDR3 comprises 17 residues. Trimming left V 4 bases short and J 0 bases short, with 16 bases between. Germline V gene lookup returns CDR1 MNHEY and CDR2 SMNVEV (reference sequence). CDR3 residues: CASSSGTWGSSNQPQHF. For the CDR3, the DNA is TGTGCCAGCAGTTCGGGAACATGGGGCTCTAGCAATCAGCCCCAGCATTTT.

The rearrangement uses TRBV6-5 and TRBJ2-7; TRBD1 matches 10 bases. Germline V gene sequence: CDR1 MNHEY, CDR2 SVGAGI. The CDR3 is made up of 14 amino acids. The V segment lost 5 bases and the J segment 7 bases; nucleotides outside the gene matches: 8. The CDR3 protein is CASSPSGTGEEQYF. The DNA for the CDR3 is TGTGCCAGCAGTCCCTCCGGGACAGGGGAAGAGCAGTACTTC.

This chain joins TRBV4-2 and TRBJ2-5, with 10 bases aligning to TRBD1. Germline V gene lookup returns CDR1 LGHNA and CDR2 YNFKEQ. V lost 4 bases to trimming and J lost 0 bases; unmatched junction nucleotides: 5. The CDR3 runs 16 residues. Here the CDR3 DNA reads TGTGCCAGCAGCCGTTCGGGACAGGGGTACCAAGAGACCCAGTACTTC. Its translation: CASSRSGQGYQETQYF.

The chain combines TRBV7-3 with TRBJ1-2; the match to TRBD1 covers 10 bases. CDR3 length equals 14 residues. The junction had 8 bases not matched to a gene; V was cut back by 5 bases and J by 8 bases. Per germline, CDR1 SGHTA and CDR2 FQGTGA. The CDR3 region is CASSPQGTGAGYTF. CDR3 coding DNA: TGTGCCAGCAGCCCGCAAGGGACAGGGGCCGGCTACACCTTC.

This clone came up once. The gene calls are TRBV7-9 and TRBJ1-1; a weak D match, TRBD1 (6 bases). Per the germline V gene, CDR1 is SEHNR and CDR2 is FQNEAQ (reference sequence). The V end lost 8 bases, the J end lost 0 bases, and 10 bases lay between the germline ends. The CDR3 spans 13 residues. CDR3 residues: CASFRGVNTEAFF. The CDR3 region has the DNA TGTGCCAGCTTTAGGGGGGTGAACACTGAAGCTTTCTTT.

The J gene is TRBJ2-3, the V gene TRBV2; 9 nucleotides match TRBD2. The CDR3 sequence is 17 residues long. V dropped 5 bases and J dropped 3; count of bases not matched to a gene: 12. Germline CDR1 reads SNHLY; CDR2 reads FYNNEI. DNA for the CDR3: TGTGCCAGCAGTCCTATAGCGGGAGCCAGGGGAACAGATACGCAGTATTTT. Its translation: CASSPIAGARGTDTQYF.

The chain uses TRBV7-8 and TRBJ2-5; the match to TRBD2 covers 10 bases. This CDR3 has 17 residues. Trimming at V came to 0 bases and at J to 5 bases, leaving 9 bases not matched to a gene. Germline assignment: CDR1 SGHVS and CDR2 FQNEAQ. CDR3 sequence: CASSLAASSSGSETQYF. The CDR3 coding sequence is TGTGCCAGCAGCTTAGCGGCTTCCTCTAGCGGGAGTGAGACCCAGTACTTC.

The gene calls are TRBV9 and TRBJ2-2; D is tentatively TRBD1 or TRBD2 (6 bases each). The CDR3 totals 16 residues. CDR1 is SGDLS and CDR2 is YYNGEE in the germline V gene. V gave up 0 bases and J gave up 4 bases, with 13 bases separating them. In DNA form, the CDR3 reads TGTGCCAGCAGCGTAGGAGGGGGGCGAATCACCGGGGAGCTGTTTTTT. Protein: CASSVGGGRITGELFF.

The rearrangement links TRBV27 to TRBJ2-3; D might be TRBD1 or TRBD2, each matching 6 bases. V lost 7 bases to trimming and J lost 4 bases, with 18 bases between them. Germline V lookup: CDR1 MNHEY, CDR2 SMNVEV (reference sequence). CDR3 length: 15 residues. CDR3 loop: CASTSTQGGSDTQYF. The CDR3 DNA reads TGTGCCAGCACCTCCACACAGGGAGGATCAGATACGCAGTATTTT.

This chain joins TRBV7-2 and TRBJ1-2, with a weak D call TRBD1 (6 bases). Germline V gives CDR1 SGHTA, CDR2 FQGNSA. Between the trimmed V and J ends, which lost 2 bases and 3 bases, there was a span of 16 bases. The CDR3 extends over 16 amino acids. CDR3 bases: TGTGCCAGCAGCTTAAAGACAGGCGAGGGCTACTATGGCTACACCTTC. Its translation is CASSLKTGEGYYGYTF.

This clone came up a few times. V gene TRBV2 combines with J gene TRBJ2-5; the match to TRBD2 covers 11 bases. Germline V gives CDR1 SNHLY, CDR2 FYNNEI. CDR3 length: 14 amino acids. With V trimmed by 6 bases and J by 7 bases, 7 bases remained unmatched. As DNA, the CDR3 is TGTGCCAGCAGGGGACTAGCGGAGATGGGGACCCAGTACTTC. Translated: CASRGLAEMGTQYF.

The CDR3 nucleotides read TGTGCCATCAGTGAGTCGGCTAGCGGGAGTGGAGATGAGCAGTTCTTC. It yields the protein CAISESASGSGDEQFF. This chain connects TRBV10-3 to TRBJ2-1; TRBD2 matches at 10 bases. The CDR3 loop spans 16 amino acids. J was trimmed by 8 bases and V by 0 bases; bases with no gene match: 7. Per the germline V gene, CDR1 is ENHRY and CDR2 is SYGVKD.

The CDR3 region has the DNA TGCGCCAGCAGCTCGCTGGGGCAGGGTAAAAACTATGGCTACACCTTC. Translating gives CASSSLGQGKNYGYTF. This chain links TRBV4-3 with TRBJ1-2, with D tentatively TRBD1 (5 bases). The V gene lost 5 bases and the J gene lost 2 bases, with 18 bases spanning the gap. The CDR3 has 16 amino acids. CDR1 is LGHNA and CDR2 is YSLEER in the germline V gene.

This chain links TRBV6-1 with TRBJ2-3; TRBD2 aligns across 10 bases. The CDR3 is 16 amino acids. Germline assignment: CDR1 MNHNS and CDR2 SASEGT. J gave up 2 bases and V 2 bases, and 4 bases lay outside the gene matches. The CDR3 here is CASSEWTSGNTDTQYF. The CDR3 DNA sequence: TGTGCCAGCAGTGAATGGACTAGCGGAAACACAGATACGCAGTATTTT.

The rearrangement joins TRBV18 to TRBJ2-5, with D hard to call. Trimming shortened V by 3 bases and J by 3 bases, and 14 bases separated the two germline ends. Germline-derived CDR1 and CDR2 are KGHSH and LQKENI. This CDR3 is 15 amino acids long. The CDR3 region is CASSPAPTGEETQYF. CDR3 nucleotide sequence: TGTGCCAGCTCACCGGCACCGACCGGAGAAGAGACCCAGTACTTC.

This clone was found once. CDR3 in amino acids: CASIRVQGDYEQYF. DNA of the CDR3: TGTGCCAGCATCAGGGTCCAGGGGGACTACGAGCAGTACTTC. The genes are TRBV6-5 and TRBJ2-7; 7 positions agree with TRBD1. Germline V CDR1 and CDR2: MNHEY, SVGAGI. CDR3 size: 14 residues. V trimming: 7 bases; J trimming: 3 bases; junction bases outside the gene matches: 9.

This chain links TRBV2 with TRBJ1-5; TRBD1 might be the D (6 bases). Trimming pared 7 bases from V and 6 bases from J, leaving 16 bases between. The CDR3 consists of 14 residues. CDR1 is SNHLY, CDR2 FYNNEI, per germline. The CDR3 DNA reads as TGTGCCAGCACTCAGACGGGGGCAGGTCAGCCCCAGCATTTT. This codes for CASTQTGAGQPQHF.

This rearrangement joins TRBV7-3 to TRBJ2-2; 10 bases fit TRBD2. This CDR3 region has 12 residues. Germline CDR1 SGHTA, CDR2 FQGTGA. J lost 14 bases, V lost 5 bases, and 5 bases had no gene match. The CDR3, as DNA: TGTGCCAGCAGCCCCACTAGCGGGATTCTGTTTTTT. This gives the protein CASSPTSGILFF.

In its sample, this clone was seen a few times. J is TRBJ1-2 and V is TRBV19; TRBD1 matches at 7 bases. Germline V gene sequence: CDR1 LNHDA, CDR2 SQIVND (reference sequence). The trim removed 0 bases at V and 5 bases at J, leaving 6 bases unmatched. The CDR3 covers 15 residues. This CDR3 reads CASSIDAGTDYGYTF. The DNA for the CDR3 is TGTGCCAGTAGTATAGATGCAGGGACAGATTATGGCTACACCTTC.

This chain connects TRBV7-2 to TRBJ2-7; 10 bases fit TRBD2. The junction had 16 bases not matched to a gene; V was cut back by 2 bases and J by 9 bases. From germline, CDR1 is SGHTA and CDR2 FQGNSA. This CDR3 is built from 17 residues. The CDR3 bases are TGTGCCAGCAGCTTACGTCTCAGCGGAGCGGGGGGGCCGGGGCAGTACTTC. Translating gives CASSLRLSGAGGPGQYF.

The chain is built from TRBV7-2 and TRBJ2-3; D may be TRBD1 (5 bases). CDR3 length: 15 amino acids. V was trimmed by 2 bases and J by 1 base, leaving 10 bases between them. Germline V CDR1 and CDR2: SGHTA, FQGNSA. Written as DNA, the CDR3 is TGTGCCAGCAGCTTATCGGTGACAGGCACAGATACGCAGTATTTT. Residues: CASSLSVTGTDTQYF.

CDR3 coding DNA: TGTGCCAGCAGCGTTATAGCGGGGGGGCACGGTCATACGCAGTATTTT. This translates into CASSVIAGGHGHTQYF. The chain uses TRBV9 and TRBJ2-3, with 11 nucleotides matching TRBD2. Germline V gene data show CDR1 as SGDLS and CDR2 as YYNGEE. The CDR3 spans 16 residues. Trimming cost V 2 bases and J 7 bases; bases outside gene matches: 9.

J is TRBJ1-1 and V is TRBV7-3; D is unresolved. Trimming stripped 5 bases from V and 2 bases from J, with 9 bases between. The CDR3 spans 13 residues. Per germline, CDR1 SGHTA and CDR2 FQGTGA. CDR3 sequence: CASSPGPNTEAFF. DNA of the CDR3: TGTGCCAGCAGCCCCGGGCCTAACACTGAAGCTTTCTTT.

The chain is built from TRBV6-5 and TRBJ2-3; TRBD2 might be the D (5 bases). The CDR3 length is 16 residues. The V gene's germline CDR1 is MNHEY and CDR2 SVGAGI. V lost 3 bases and J 4 bases, leaving 17 bases between the germline ends. This CDR3 reads CASSYAGPRRADTQYF. The DNA of the CDR3 is TGTGCCAGCAGTTATGCCGGGCCCCGGCGGGCAGATACGCAGTATTTT.

The chain employs TRBV21-1 and TRBJ2-7; the tabulated D call, TRBD1, remains unverified against the DNA. TRBV21-1 is given as a pseudogene. This CDR3 is 15 amino acids long. CDR3 in DNA: TGTGCCAGCAGAGTCGGACAGGGGCTCTCCTACGAGCAGTACTTC. Its translation: CASRVGQGLSYEQYF.